Each of the 25 T cell receptor beta chains below was sequenced from the same sample in a study of shared clonotypes between healthy human individuals. The repertoire was sequenced with immunoSEQ multiplex PCR; TCRdb's copy has only in-frame clones and lacks some. The table shows approximately 500,000 clones, with approximately 95% occurring only once. The material sequenced was naive CD4+ T cells sorted from blood. Subset defined: CD45RA+ positively selected. The receptors were sampled from a woman under 40 in good health.

The chain links TRBV27 to TRBJ2-4; 12 bases align to TRBD2. Per the germline V gene, CDR1 is MNHEY and CDR2 is SMNVEV (reference sequence). The CDR3 length is 15 residues. The V gene end was trimmed by 2 bases and the J gene end by 11 bases; junction bases not matched to a gene: 7. CDR3 bases: TGTGCCAGCAGTTTAGGAACTAGCGGGAGGACAGTTCAGTACTTC. Its protein is CASSLGTSGRTVQYF.

This chain joins TRBV18 and TRBJ1-6; D is unresolved. Trimming took off 4 bases at V and 8 bases at J, with 9 bases between the two ends. The CDR3 totals 13 residues. CDR1 and CDR2 (germline): KGHSH, LQKENI. DNA of the CDR3: TGTGCCAGCTCACGACATTGGGATTCACCCCTCCACTTT. Translated: CASSRHWDSPLHF.

This clone has just one count. The gene calls are TRBV6-5 and TRBJ1-1, with a tentative D call TRBD1 (6 bases). The germline V gene has CDR1 MNHEY and CDR2 SVGAGI. The CDR3 has 13 amino acids. Trimming stripped 6 bases from V and 6 bases from J, with 14 bases between. The CDR3 DNA reads as TGTGCCAGCAGCACTATACAGGGCCCTGAAGCTTTCTTT. Its translation: CASSTIQGPEAFF.

The rearrangement uses TRBV14 and TRBJ1-1, with TRBD1 as a possible D gene (6 bases). This CDR3 comprises 17 residues. Per germline, CDR1 SGHDN and CDR2 FVKESK. V dropped 0 bases and J dropped 0 bases, with 14 bases sitting between them. For the CDR3, the DNA is TGTGCCAGCAGCCAAGATTGGCAGGGGCCGATGAACACTGAAGCTTTCTTT. Translating it yields CASSQDWQGPMNTEAFF.

The chain is built from TRBV5-4 and TRBJ2-7; D assignment may be TRBD1 or TRBD2 (5 bases each). CDR3 size: 12 residues. Trimming cost V 7 bases and J 0 bases, with 8 bases left between them. Germline-derived CDR1 and CDR2 are SGHNT and YYREEE (reference sequence). This CDR3 reads CASGTDSYEQYF. In DNA form, the CDR3 reads TGTGCCAGCGGGACGGACTCCTACGAGCAGTACTTC.

The J gene is TRBJ2-7, the V gene TRBV21-1. TRBV21-1 counts as a pseudogene. The CDR3 totals 14 residues. In DNA, the CDR3 is TGTGCCAACCGTCTACATACTTACTCCTACGAGCAGTACTTC. Amino acids: CANRLHTYSYEQYF.

This chain uses TRBV19 with TRBJ1-1; D may be TRBD1 (6 bases). Trimming took 4 bases from V and 5 from J, leaving 17 bases between them. The germline CDR1 and CDR2 sequences are LNHDA and SQIVND (reference sequence). The CDR3 loop spans 15 amino acids. The CDR3 nucleotides are TGTGCCAGTAGTAAAGAAGGCAGGGGCCGAACTGAAGCTTTCTTT. Translation gives CASSKEGRGRTEAFF. The full variable domain, rest sourced from reference TRBV19 and TRBJ1-1, is DGGITQSPKYLFRKEGQNVTLSCEQNLNHDAMYWYRQDPGQGLRLIYYSQIVNDFQKGDIAEGYSVSREKKESFPLTVTSAQKNPTAFYLCASSKEGRGRTEAFFGQGTRLTVV.

The rearrangement uses TRBV6-4 and TRBJ2-3; D is unresolved. There are 15 residues in the CDR3. Trimming stripped 5 bases from V and 0 bases from J, with 12 bases between. The germline CDR1 and CDR2 sequences are MRHNA and SNTAGT. The CDR3 DNA follows: TGTGCCAGCAGTTTGATGGGTCTTAGCACAGATACGCAGTATTTT. This gives the protein CASSLMGLSTDTQYF.

This sequence joins TRBV6-1 and TRBJ2-2; D ambiguous. This CDR3 has 14 residues. V lost 4 bases and J lost 1, with 7 bases in between. Germline V gives CDR1 MNHNS, CDR2 SASEGT. The CDR3 nucleotides are TGTGCCAGCAGTGGAGAACTGAACACCGGGGAGCTGTTTTTT. Translating it yields CASSGELNTGELFF.

The chain uses TRBV4-1 and TRBJ2-7; TRBD1 matches at 9 bases. Trimming at V came to 1 base and at J to 7 bases, leaving 17 bases not matched to a gene. Germline V gives CDR1 MGHRA, CDR2 YSYEKL. The CDR3 sequence is 18 residues long. The CDR3 is CASSQALHRTGAGLEQYF. The CDR3 DNA follows: TGCGCCAGCAGCCAAGCGCTCCACCGGACAGGGGCAGGCTTAGAGCAGTACTTC.

The chain joins TRBV5-1 to TRBJ1-1, with no clear D. The germline V gene has CDR1 SGHRS and CDR2 YFSETQ. Trimming removed 2 bases from V and 2 bases from J, with 10 bases in between. The CDR3 is 14 amino acids. The CDR3 region is CASSFAGVNTEAFF. The CDR3, as DNA: TGCGCCAGCAGCTTTGCAGGTGTAAACACTGAAGCTTTCTTT.

The chain has TRBV7-2 and TRBJ2-5, with D maybe TRBD2 (6 bases). With the DNA end fitting TRBJ2-7 better, the J assignment may be wrong. In germline, CDR1 is SGHTA, CDR2 FQGNSA. The CDR3 contains 14 residues. The CDR3 loop reads CASSFGGSTYEQYF. The CDR3 DNA sequence: TGTGCCAGCAGCTTCGGAGGGAGTACTTACGAGCAGTACTTC.

The J gene is TRBJ1-2, the V gene TRBV28, with a possible D match to TRBD1 (6 bases). This CDR3 is built from 14 residues. V lost 6 bases and J lost 4, with 15 bases in between. Germline loops: CDR1 MDHEN, CDR2 SYDVKM. CDR3 sequence (DNA): TGTGCCAGCAGCCTAACGGGGGCCCCCTATGGCTACACCTTC. Residues: CASSLTGAPYGYTF.

The chain links TRBV7-2 to TRBJ2-7, with D hard to call. The CDR3 has 17 residues. The germline V gene has CDR1 SGHTA and CDR2 FQGNSA. V lost 0 bases to trimming and J lost 3 bases, with 18 bases between them. CDR3 sequence: CASSLAHTHPTDYEQYF. CDR3 DNA: TGTGCCAGCAGCTTAGCGCATACCCATCCAACCGACTACGAGCAGTACTTC.

The V gene is TRBV5-1, the J gene TRBJ2-1; perhaps D is TRBD1 or TRBD2 (5 bases each). This CDR3 has 15 residues. Germline V gene sequence: CDR1 SGHRS, CDR2 YFSETQ. The ends were cut back, 4 bases at V and 1 base at J, with 12 bases in the middle. The CDR3 DNA reads as TGCGCCAGCAGCCCCGGGACGAGATCCTACAATGAGCAGTTCTTC. Its protein is CASSPGTRSYNEQFF.

DNA for the CDR3: TGTGCCATCAGTGAGTGGCAGGCCCCGAACACCGGGGAGCTGTTTTTT. This codes for CAISEWQAPNTGELFF. The chain recombines TRBV10-3 with TRBJ2-2; D ambiguous. With 1 base removed from V and 0 bases from J, the gap between germline ends came to 9 bases. This CDR3 has 16 residues. Germline loops: CDR1 ENHRY, CDR2 SYGVKD.

The chain joins TRBV5-4 to TRBJ2-1, with TRBD2 matching over 14 bases. With V trimmed by 4 bases and J by 2 bases, 2 bases remained unmatched. This CDR3 is 16 amino acids long. Germline-derived CDR1 and CDR2 are SGHNT and YYREEE (reference sequence). The CDR3 here is CASSTGLAGAYNEQFF. Here the CDR3 DNA reads TGTGCCAGCAGCACGGGACTAGCGGGAGCCTACAATGAGCAGTTCTTC.

The genes are TRBV5-6 and TRBJ2-7, with D tentatively TRBD1 (5 bases). Looked up from germline, CDR1 is SGHDT and CDR2 is YYEEEE. The CDR3 is made up of 16 amino acids. The V end lost 0 bases, the J end lost 2 bases, and 15 bases lay between the germline ends. CDR3 protein: CASSLGAGILTYEQYF. DNA of the CDR3: TGTGCCAGCAGCTTGGGGGCAGGGATCCTAACCTACGAGCAGTACTTC. The entire variable domain, with the rest obtained from reference TRBV5-6 and TRBJ2-7, is as follows: DAGVTQSPTHLIKTRGQQVTLRCSPKSGHDTVSWYQQALGQGPQFIFQYYEEEERQRGNFPDRFSGHQFPNYSSELNVNALLLGDSALYLCASSLGAGILTYEQYFGPGTRLTVT.

The V call is TRBV18, the J call TRBJ1-5, with D uncertain. V was clipped by 6 bases and J by 3 bases, with 12 bases between them. There are 14 residues in the CDR3. Germline V gene data show CDR1 as KGHSH and CDR2 as LQKENI. The CDR3, as DNA: TGTGCCAGCTCGGCCATGGACTCCAATCAGCCCCAGCATTTT. It specifies CASSAMDSNQPQHF.

This chain connects TRBV27 to TRBJ2-1; 8 bases map to TRBD2. This CDR3 spans 15 amino acids. CDR1 is MNHEY and CDR2 is SMNVEV in the germline V gene (reference sequence). Trimming took 6 bases from V and 4 from J; bases not matched to a gene: 8. The CDR3 nucleotides read TGTGCCAGCAGAGGGGCGGGAGGATGGTACAATGAGCAGTTCTTC. Amino acid sequence: CASRGAGGWYNEQFF.

The chain recombines TRBV4-2 with TRBJ2-7; D gene uncertain. The CDR3 loop spans 14 amino acids. The V and J ends lost 0 bases and 3 bases respectively, with 9 bases between them. Germline V lookup: CDR1 LGHNA, CDR2 YNFKEQ. The CDR3 DNA reads as TGTGCCAGCAGCCAAGAATTGAACAGCTACGAGCAGTACTTC. Its protein is CASSQELNSYEQYF.

The V call is TRBV28, the J call TRBJ2-1; no definite D call. V was cut by 1 base and J by 7 bases, with 5 bases left in between. CDR1 MDHEN and CDR2 SYDVKM come from the germline V gene. This CDR3 has 12 residues. CDR3 bases: TGTGCCAGCAGTTTATACCCTAATGAGCAGTTCTTC. It codes for CASSLYPNEQFF.

A remark on this clone: Within the sample, other DNA sequences also encode this same CDR3. V and J are TRBV5-1 and TRBJ1-2; perhaps TRBD1 as D (5 bases). Trimming left V 0 bases short and J 5 bases short, with 8 bases between. The germline CDR1 and CDR2 sequences are SGHRS and YFSETQ. This CDR3 spans 13 amino acids. The CDR3 bases are TGCGCCAGCAGCTTGGCGGGGCCGTATGGCTACACCTTC. Protein product: CASSLAGPYGYTF.

The CDR3 spells CASSSPGQRIDEQFF. The CDR3 DNA reads as TGTGCCAGCAGTTCTCCGGGACAGAGAATCGATGAGCAGTTCTTC. This chain uses TRBV5-4 with TRBJ2-1; 7 bases match TRBD1. After removal of 5 bases from V and 8 bases from J, the junction contained 13 bases not matched to a gene. Germline lookup yields CDR1 SGHNT and CDR2 YYREEE (reference sequence). CDR3 length: 15 residues.

This chain links TRBV4-1 with TRBJ2-7, with 9 bases that match TRBD1. Trimming at V came to 4 bases and at J to 0 bases, leaving 7 bases not matched to a gene. The CDR3 sequence is 16 residues long. The V gene's germline CDR1 is MGHRA and CDR2 YSYEKL. The CDR3 reads CASSRTDRGTSYEQYF. The CDR3 bases are TGCGCCAGCAGCCGGACTGACAGGGGGACCTCCTACGAGCAGTACTTC.